One sample yielded the 10 T cell receptor beta chains listed below, sequenced in a study of post-analysis software for immune sequencing data. Findings and limits, study-wide: Comparison of patients with controls showed five TRBV segments more frequent in patients, TRBV5-6, TRBV5-1 and TRBV20-1 among them.

Antigen specificity for these receptors is unknown. The TCR beta cDNA libraries carried unique molecular identifiers. TCRdb reprocessed the PCR reads with MiXCR, giving one entry per CDR3 protein. Among about 540,000 distinct CDR3 sequences listed, 34% were seen once. Material for sequencing was blood. The source of these receptors is a girl between 2 and 17 years old with multiple sclerosis.

In its sample, this clonotype was seen a few times. This sequence joins TRBV4-1 and TRBJ1-4, with 7 bases identical to TRBD1. With V trimmed by 3 bases and J by 0 bases, 10 bases remained unmatched. Germline CDR1 is MGHRA and CDR2 is YSYEKL. The CDR3 consists of 18 residues. As DNA, the CDR3 is TGCGCCAGCAGCCAGCGCTTGGGACAGTCCCCAACTAATGAAAAACTGTTTTTT. Translated: CASSQRLGQSPTNEKLFF.

This clonotype was seen only a few times. The chain is built from TRBV20-1 and TRBJ1-4; possible D gene TRBD1, 5 bases. V was cut by 6 bases and J by 3 bases, with 11 bases left in between. CDR3 length: 13 residues. Germline values: CDR1 DFQATT, CDR2 SNEGSKA (reference sequence). For the CDR3, the DNA is TGCAGTGCCCAGGGTTTGTCTAATGAAAAACTGTTTTTT. Translation: CSAQGLSNEKLFF.

This clonotype was seen only a few times. The chain has TRBV29-1 and TRBJ1-2, with D perhaps TRBD1 (5 bases). V gave up 6 bases and J gave up 6 bases, with 20 bases separating them. There are 14 residues in the CDR3. The germline V gene encodes CDR1 SQVTM and CDR2 ANQGSEA. The CDR3 reads CSVRTPDIRNGYTF. As DNA, the CDR3 is TGCAGCGTCCGGACACCTGATATACGGAATGGCTACACCTTC.

This clonotype was picked up a small number of times. The chain is built from TRBV7-2 and TRBJ2-3, with unresolved D. The germline V gene has CDR1 SGHTA and CDR2 FQGNSA. The V gene lost 4 bases and the J gene lost 13 bases, with 12 bases spanning the gap. The CDR3 extends over 11 amino acids. CDR3 amino acids: CASSSRSQKYF. The DNA of the CDR3 is TGTGCCAGCAGCTCGCGGAGTCAGAAGTATTTT.

J is TRBJ2-5 and V is TRBV9; D might be TRBD1 or TRBD2, each matching 6 bases. Germline V lookup: CDR1 SGDLS, CDR2 YYNGEE. This CDR3 comprises 14 residues. Trimming took 3 bases from V and 0 from J, leaving 9 bases between them. CDR3 in amino acids: CASSGGAYQETQYF. The CDR3 DNA sequence: TGTGCCAGCAGCGGGGGGGCGTACCAAGAGACCCAGTACTTC.

The table lists this clonotype with a few counts. This chain uses TRBV6-5 with TRBJ1-4; tentatively, D is TRBD1 (5 bases). The V end lost 2 bases, the J end lost 8 bases, and 12 bases lay between the germline ends. The germline V gene has CDR1 MNHEY and CDR2 SVGAGI. The CDR3 length is 14 residues. The CDR3 bases are TGTGCCAGCAGTTACCTAGGGGTAGGGGAAAAACTGTTTTTT. It codes for CASSYLGVGEKLFF.

The chain links TRBV2 to TRBJ2-3; D gene unclear. The germline V gene encodes CDR1 SNHLY and CDR2 FYNNEI. The germline V and J ends were trimmed by 3 bases and 0 bases, with 10 bases remaining between them. CDR3 length: 15 residues. CDR3 sequence: CASSDYAASTDTQYF. CDR3 sequence (DNA): TGTGCCAGCAGTGACTATGCGGCGAGCACAGATACGCAGTATTTT.

This sequence joins TRBV5-1 and TRBJ1-2; 10 positions match TRBD1. CDR3 size: 13 residues. V gave up 4 bases and J gave up 4 bases; unmatched junction bases: 1. The V gene's germline CDR1 is SGHRS and CDR2 YFSETQ. DNA for the CDR3: TGCGCCAGCAGCGGGGACAGGGGCTATGGCTACACCTTC. It specifies CASSGDRGYGYTF.

The chain carries TRBV25-1 and TRBJ1-2, with D possibly TRBD1 on 5 matching bases. Trimming removed 2 bases at V and 4 bases at J, with 17 bases between. From germline, CDR1 is MGHDK and CDR2 SYGVNS. The CDR3 is 16 residues long. The CDR3 region is CASSEIFGATPYGYTF. The CDR3 bases are TGTGCCAGCAGTGAAATCTTTGGGGCTACACCCTATGGCTACACCTTC.

The rearrangement links TRBV5-1 to TRBJ2-3; D is ambiguous. The V gene lost 0 bases and the J gene lost 2 bases, with 10 bases spanning the gap. CDR1 SGHRS and CDR2 YFSETQ come from the germline V gene. The CDR3 has 15 residues. The CDR3 DNA reads TGCGCCAGCAGCTTGGCCGGCACCTACACAGATACGCAGTATTTT. Amino acids: CASSLAGTYTDTQYF.